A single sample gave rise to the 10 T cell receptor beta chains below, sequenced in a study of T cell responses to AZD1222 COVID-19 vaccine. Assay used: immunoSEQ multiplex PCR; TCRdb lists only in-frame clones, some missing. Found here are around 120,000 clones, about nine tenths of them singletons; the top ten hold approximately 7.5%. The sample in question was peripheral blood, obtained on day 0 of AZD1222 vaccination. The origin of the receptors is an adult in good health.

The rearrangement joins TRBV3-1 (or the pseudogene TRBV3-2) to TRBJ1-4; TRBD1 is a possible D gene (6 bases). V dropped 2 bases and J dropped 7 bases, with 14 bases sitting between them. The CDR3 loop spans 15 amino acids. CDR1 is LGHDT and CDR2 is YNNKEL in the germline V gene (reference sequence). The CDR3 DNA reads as TGTGCCAGCAGCCAACCACAGGGATCCGTTGAAAAACTGTTTTTT. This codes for CASSQPQGSVEKLFF.

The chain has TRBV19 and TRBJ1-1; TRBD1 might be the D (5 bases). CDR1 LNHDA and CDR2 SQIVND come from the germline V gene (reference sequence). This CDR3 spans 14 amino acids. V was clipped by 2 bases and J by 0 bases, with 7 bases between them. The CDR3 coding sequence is TGTGCCAGTAGTATACCAGGGTTGAACACTGAAGCTTTCTTT. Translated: CASSIPGLNTEAFF. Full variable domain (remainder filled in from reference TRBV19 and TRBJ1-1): DGGITQSPKYLFRKEGQNVTLSCEQNLNHDAMYWYRQDPGQGLRLIYYSQIVNDFQKGDIAEGYSVSREKKESFPLTVTSAQKNPTAFYLCASSIPGLNTEAFFGQGTRLTVV.

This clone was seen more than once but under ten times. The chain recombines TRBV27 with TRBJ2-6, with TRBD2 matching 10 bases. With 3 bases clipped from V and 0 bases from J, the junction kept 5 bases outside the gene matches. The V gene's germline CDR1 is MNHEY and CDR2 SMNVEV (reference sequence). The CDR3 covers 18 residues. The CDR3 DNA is TGTGCCAGCAGTTTGTTGACTAGCGGGCGCTCTGGGGCCAACGTCCTGACTTTC. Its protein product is CASSLLTSGRSGANVLTF.

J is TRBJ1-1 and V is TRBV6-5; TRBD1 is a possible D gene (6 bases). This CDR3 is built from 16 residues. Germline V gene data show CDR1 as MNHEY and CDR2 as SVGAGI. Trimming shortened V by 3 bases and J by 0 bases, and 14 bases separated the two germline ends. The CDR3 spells CASSYSVGQLNTEAFF. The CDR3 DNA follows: TGTGCCAGCAGTTATAGTGTCGGACAGTTGAACACTGAAGCTTTCTTT.

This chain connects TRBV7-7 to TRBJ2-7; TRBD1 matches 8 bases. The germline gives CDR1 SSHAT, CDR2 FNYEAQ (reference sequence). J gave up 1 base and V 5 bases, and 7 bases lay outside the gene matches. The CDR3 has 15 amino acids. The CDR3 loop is CASSIGQGSSYEQYF. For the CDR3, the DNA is TGTGCCAGCAGCATAGGACAGGGATCTTCCTACGAGCAGTACTTC.

CDR3 region: CASSRERDTEAFF. The CDR3 nucleotides are TGTGCCAGCAGCCGTGAGAGAGACACTGAAGCTTTCTTT. The chain recombines TRBV5-4 with TRBJ1-1; D not resolved. Germline V lookup: CDR1 SGHNT, CDR2 YYREEE (reference sequence). Trimming shortened V by 4 bases and J by 3 bases, and 10 bases separated the two germline ends. The CDR3 totals 13 residues. The complete variable domain, with remaining parts taken from reference TRBV5-4 and TRBJ1-1, reads ETGVTQSPTHLIKTRGQQVTLRCSSQSGHNTVSWYQQALGQGPQFIFQYYREEENGRGNFPPRFSGLQFPNYSSELNVNALELDDSALYLCASSRERDTEAFFGQGTRLTVV.

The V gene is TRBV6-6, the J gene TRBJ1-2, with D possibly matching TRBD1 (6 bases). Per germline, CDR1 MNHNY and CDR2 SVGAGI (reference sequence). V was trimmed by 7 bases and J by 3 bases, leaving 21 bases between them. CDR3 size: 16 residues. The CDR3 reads CASNHMGGAHDYGYTF. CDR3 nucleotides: TGTGCCAGCAACCATATGGGGGGGGCGCACGACTATGGCTACACCTTC.

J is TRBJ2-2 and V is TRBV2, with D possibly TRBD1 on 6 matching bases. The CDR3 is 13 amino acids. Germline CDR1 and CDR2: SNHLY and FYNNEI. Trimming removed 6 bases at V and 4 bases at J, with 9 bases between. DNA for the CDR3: TGTGCCAGCAGCGGACAGTCCACCGGGGAGCTGTTTTTT. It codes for CASSGQSTGELFF.

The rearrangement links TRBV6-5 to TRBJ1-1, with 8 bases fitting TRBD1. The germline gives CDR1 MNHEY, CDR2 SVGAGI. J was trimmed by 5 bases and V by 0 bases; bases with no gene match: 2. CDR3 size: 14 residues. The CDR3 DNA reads TGTGCCAGCAGTTACTCGTACAGGGGGACTGAAGCTTTCTTT. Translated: CASSYSYRGTEAFF.

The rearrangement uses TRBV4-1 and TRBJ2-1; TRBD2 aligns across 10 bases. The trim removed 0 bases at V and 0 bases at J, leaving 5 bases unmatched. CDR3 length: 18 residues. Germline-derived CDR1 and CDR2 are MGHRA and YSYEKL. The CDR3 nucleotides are TGCGCCAGCAGCCAAGACGCTAGCGGGGGAAGCTCCTACAATGAGCAGTTCTTC. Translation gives CASSQDASGGSSYNEQFF.